These 9 T cell receptor beta chains originate from one sample sequenced in a study of T cell responses to AZD1222 COVID-19 vaccine. The protocol was immunoSEQ multiplex PCR, while the TCRdb copy is restricted to in-frame clones and leaves out a portion. The sample has about 97,000 clones, approximately 90% seen once. The sample here was peripheral blood, taken on day 0 of AZD1222 vaccination. These receptors were obtained from an adult in good health.

The V call is TRBV4-2, the J call TRBJ1-6; 8 nucleotides align to TRBD1. This CDR3 spans 16 amino acids. The trim removed 4 bases at V and 9 bases at J, leaving 11 bases unmatched. CDR1 and CDR2 (germline): LGHNA, YNFKEQ. The CDR3 coding sequence is TGTGCCAGCAGCCGACAGAGCAGGGGGCAGGTTTCACCCCTCCACTTT. Its translation is CASSRQSRGQVSPLHF.

The CDR3 coding sequence is TGTGCCAGTAGTATGGCAGGGAATAGAGGTGAAAAACTGTTTTTT. Encoded protein: CASSMAGNRGEKLFF. The V and J genes are TRBV19 and TRBJ1-4; TRBD1 might be the D (5 bases). V lost 3 bases and J lost 7, with 15 bases in between. The CDR3 is 15 amino acids. Germline values: CDR1 LNHDA, CDR2 SQIVND (reference sequence).

The rearrangement links TRBV7-6 to TRBJ2-7, with D possibly called TRBD1 or TRBD2 (5 bases each). Per germline, CDR1 SGHVS and CDR2 FNYEAQ. Trimming took 5 bases from V and 5 from J, leaving 31 bases between them. This CDR3 is 19 amino acids long. In DNA form, the CDR3 reads TGTGCCAGCAGCAATTTGTACGAGACCGCCCGGGACCGGCTCCACGAGCAGTACTTC. This sequence encodes CASSNLYETARDRLHEQYF.

This sequence joins TRBV7-8 and TRBJ2-2; D is ambiguous. The germline V and J ends were trimmed by 2 bases and 1 base, with 5 bases remaining between them. The CDR3 is 14 residues long. Germline CDR1 reads SGHVS; CDR2 reads FQNEAQ. The CDR3 nucleotides are TGTGCCAGCAGCTTAATGTGGAACACCGGGGAGCTGTTTTTT. Translating it yields CASSLMWNTGELFF.

The J gene is TRBJ2-7, the V gene TRBV5-1; possibly TRBD1 or TRBD2 for D (5 bases each). The germline V gene has CDR1 SGHRS and CDR2 YFSETQ. The CDR3 extends over 14 amino acids. With 4 bases removed from V and 3 bases from J, the gap between germline ends came to 14 bases. This CDR3 reads CASSPGTSGYEQYF. CDR3 bases: TGCGCCAGCAGCCCCGGGACGTCTGGCTACGAGCAGTACTTC.

The V call is TRBV5-3, the J call TRBJ2-1, with 12 bases that match TRBD2. TRBV5-3 is an ORF, with its function uncertain. The CDR3 runs to 19 residues. With 5 bases clipped from V and 2 bases from J, the junction kept 14 bases outside the gene matches. CDR3 bases: TGTGCCAGAAGGGATCTAGCGGGAGGGCTTCTTGTCCCCTACAATGAGCAGTTCTTC. Protein sequence: CARRDLAGGLLVPYNEQFF.

This clone was seen once. The V call is TRBV2, the J call TRBJ1-1; weak D call: TRBD1 (6 bases). CDR1 and CDR2 (germline): SNHLY, FYNNEI. The V end was cut by 6 bases, the J end by 0 bases, with 11 bases between. The CDR3 totals 14 residues. The CDR3 DNA reads TGTGCCAGCAGGTCGGACAGCATGAACACTGAAGCTTTCTTT. This encodes CASRSDSMNTEAFF.

CDR3 nucleotides: TGTGCCAGTAGTAACTCGGCAGATACGCAGTATTTT. Translating it yields CASSNSADTQYF. The rearrangement links TRBV19 to TRBJ2-3; D not certain. The CDR3 consists of 12 residues. Germline lookup yields CDR1 LNHDA and CDR2 SQIVND (reference sequence). The germline V and J ends were trimmed by 4 bases and 4 bases, with 6 bases remaining between them.

The chain has TRBV18 and TRBJ2-2, with D uncertain. The V and J ends lost 3 bases and 0 bases respectively, with 5 bases between them. Germline CDR1 KGHSH, CDR2 LQKENI. This CDR3 has 14 amino acids. For the CDR3, the DNA is TGTGCCAGCTCACCCCCAACGAACACCGGGGAGCTGTTTTTT. Protein: CASSPPTNTGELFF.